Below are 27 T cell receptor beta chains sequenced from a single sample in a study of blood T cell repertoires in COVID-19 (TCRdb year 2020). Receptors were amplified or captured by the immunoSEQ multiplex PCR assay. Held by TCRdb, this immuneACCESS table contains in-frame sequences only and omits some clones. Under half of the omission traces to an unresolved V gene where checked; the cause of the rest is unknown. The sample contains fewer than 75,000 clones, roughly 84% of them found a single time. The leading ten clones occupy under 5% of the sample. Sequencing was done on a sample of peripheral blood. Receptor source: a man aged 65 to 79 with acute or convalescent COVID-19.

This clone was picked up a small number of times. V usage is TRBV9 and J usage is TRBJ2-2; 11 nucleotides agree with TRBD2. Looked up from germline, CDR1 is SGDLS and CDR2 is YYNGEE. This CDR3 has 19 amino acids. V lost 3 bases to trimming and J lost 3 bases; unmatched junction nucleotides: 13. The chain's CDR3 is CASSAPHLAGGRYTGELFF. The DNA for the CDR3 is TGTGCCAGCAGCGCGCCCCACCTAGCGGGGGGACGGTACACCGGGGAGCTGTTTTTT.

V gene TRBV4-2 combines with J gene TRBJ2-7; D gene ambiguous. The CDR3 sequence is 16 residues long. Germline V CDR1 and CDR2: LGHNA, YNFKEQ. The V end lost 1 base, the J end lost 0 bases, and 13 bases lay between the germline ends. CDR3 sequence (DNA): TGTGCCAGCAGCCAAGGTCAGTTATTCTCCTCCTACGAGCAGTACTTC. Its translation: CASSQGQLFSSYEQYF.

The J gene is TRBJ2-2, the V gene TRBV7-2; D unclear. V was clipped by 4 bases and J by 0 bases, with 18 bases between them. Germline V lookup: CDR1 SGHTA, CDR2 FQGNSA. The length of the CDR3 is 18 residues. Here the CDR3 reads CASSSSPFSRTNTGELFF. CDR3 in DNA: TGTGCCAGCAGCTCGAGCCCCTTTAGCAGAACGAACACCGGGGAGCTGTTTTTT.

This clone appeared once. The rearrangement joins TRBV6-5 to TRBJ2-7; 13 nucleotides agree with TRBD2. V trimming: 2 bases; J trimming: 7 bases; junction bases outside the gene matches: 8. CDR1 and CDR2 from the germline V gene are MNHEY and SVGAGI. CDR3 length: 16 amino acids. The CDR3 DNA is TGTGCCAGCAGTTACGCTACTAGCGGGGGGGCCTGGGAGCAGTACTTC. Its protein product is CASSYATSGGAWEQYF.

The chain carries TRBV7-2 and TRBJ2-1; TRBD2 agrees at 10 bases. The CDR3 sequence is 18 residues long. V lost 2 bases to trimming and J lost 8 bases; unmatched junction nucleotides: 15. Germline CDR1 reads SGHTA; CDR2 reads FQGNSA. The CDR3 nucleotides read TGTGCCAGCAGCTTACGACCCCTTACTAGCGGGGTTTTCGATGAGCAGTTCTTC. This sequence encodes CASSLRPLTSGVFDEQFF.

The CDR3 nucleotides read TGTGCCAGCAGCCCTGAGGCTGGGGCCAACGTCCTGACTTTC. Its translation: CASSPEAGANVLTF. This chain joins TRBV11-3 and TRBJ2-6, with unresolved D. With 5 bases removed from V and 2 bases from J, the gap between germline ends came to 7 bases. Germline lookup yields CDR1 SGHNT and CDR2 YENEEA. CDR3 length: 14 residues.

The sample holds a few counts of this clone. Other DNA sequences from this sample encode an identical CDR3 as well. The chain carries TRBV5-1 and TRBJ2-7; D is unresolved. The CDR3 contains 12 residues. Trimming cost V 1 base and J 3 bases, with 5 bases left between them. Germline V lookup: CDR1 SGHRS, CDR2 YFSETQ. The CDR3 region has the DNA TGCGCCAGCAGCTTGTCAGGCTACGAGCAGTACTTC. It encodes CASSLSGYEQYF.

This clone was observed a single time. V usage is TRBV11-3 and J usage is TRBJ2-7, with D maybe TRBD2 (7 bases). The CDR3 totals 14 residues. Trimming left V 4 bases short and J 2 bases short, with 12 bases between. Germline V CDR1 and CDR2: SGHNT, YENEEA. CDR3 sequence reads: CASSWAGDTYEQYF. CDR3 bases: TGTGCCAGCAGCTGGGCGGGGGACACCTACGAGCAGTACTTC.

The gene calls are TRBV12-5 and TRBJ1-5; D remains unclear. The V gene's germline CDR1 is LGHNT and CDR2 FRNRAP. The CDR3 consists of 15 residues. The V end lost 1 base, the J end lost 0 bases, and 7 bases lay between the germline ends. The CDR3 DNA reads TGTGCTAGTGGTTTGGGCGTAAATAGCAATCAGCCCCAGCATTTT. Its translation: CASGLGVNSNQPQHF. Drawing the rest from reference TRBV12-5 and TRBJ1-5, the complete variable domain is DARVTQTPRHKVTEMGQEVTMRCQPILGHNTVFWYRQTMMQGLELLAYFRNRAPLDDSGMPKDRFSAEMPDATLATLKIQPSEPRDSAVYFCASGLGVNSNQPQHFGDGTRLSIL.

The chain carries TRBV19 and TRBJ2-7, with 7 bases fitting TRBD2. After removal of 5 bases from V and 2 bases from J, the junction contained 12 bases not matched to a gene. Per the germline V gene, CDR1 is LNHDA and CDR2 is SQIVND (reference sequence). The CDR3 is 16 amino acids. Here the CDR3 reads CASSPLGSRGAYEQYF. The DNA for the CDR3 is TGTGCCAGTAGTCCCCTGGGCTCCCGGGGGGCCTACGAGCAGTACTTC.

The genes are TRBV7-9 and TRBJ2-7, with 7 bases fitting TRBD1. Trimming cost V 1 base and J 3 bases; bases outside gene matches: 6. The CDR3 loop spans 15 amino acids. Germline CDR1 reads SEHNR; CDR2 reads FQNEAQ (reference sequence). The CDR3 nucleotides are TGTGCCAGCAGCTTAGGAGCAGGGGGTGTCTACGAGCAGTACTTC. It encodes CASSLGAGGVYEQYF.

J is TRBJ1-5 and V is TRBV5-6; TRBD1 is a possible D gene (5 bases). V lost 2 bases and J 3 bases, leaving 12 bases between the germline ends. The CDR3 runs 15 residues. Germline loops: CDR1 SGHDT, CDR2 YYEEEE. CDR3: CASSLTMGPNQPQHF. CDR3 in DNA: TGTGCCAGCAGCTTAACAATGGGGCCCAATCAGCCCCAGCATTTT.

This chain joins TRBV7-2 and TRBJ1-1; D is possibly TRBD1 (5 bases). With 3 bases removed from V and 0 bases from J, the gap between germline ends came to 14 bases. The length of the CDR3 is 16 residues. The germline V gene has CDR1 SGHTA and CDR2 FQGNSA. CDR3: CASSLGLLRMNTEAFF. Written as DNA, the CDR3 is TGTGCCAGCAGCTTGGGACTCCTAAGGATGAACACTGAAGCTTTCTTT.

The V gene is TRBV19, the J gene TRBJ1-5, with D possibly matching TRBD1 (6 bases). With 6 bases removed from V and 0 bases from J, the gap between germline ends came to 15 bases. Germline assignment: CDR1 LNHDA and CDR2 SQIVND (reference sequence). The CDR3 totals 16 residues. Here the CDR3 reads CASRRLGHNSNQPQHF. Here the CDR3 DNA reads TGTGCCAGTAGGAGGTTGGGACATAATAGCAATCAGCCCCAGCATTTT. Using reference TRBV19 and TRBJ1-5 for the parts outside the CDR3, the full variable domain is DGGITQSPKYLFRKEGQNVTLSCEQNLNHDAMYWYRQDPGQGLRLIYYSQIVNDFQKGDIAEGYSVSREKKESFPLTVTSAQKNPTAFYLCASRRLGHNSNQPQHFGDGTRLSIL.

The genes are TRBV28 and TRBJ1-5, with no clear D. V lost 6 bases, J lost 2 bases, and 5 bases lay in between. CDR3 length equals 12 residues. Germline lookup yields CDR1 MDHEN and CDR2 SYDVKM. The CDR3 DNA is TGTGCCAGCAGGGGCGGCAATCAGCCCCAGCATTTT. As protein: CASRGGNQPQHF.

V usage is TRBV27 and J usage is TRBJ2-1; 10 nucleotides agree with TRBD1. This CDR3 has 11 amino acids. Per germline, CDR1 MNHEY and CDR2 SMNVEV (reference sequence). The V gene end was trimmed by 4 bases and the J gene end by 15 bases; junction bases not matched to a gene: 3. CDR3 protein: CASSSDRGSFF. Written as DNA, the CDR3 is TGTGCCAGCAGTTCGGACAGGGGGTCGTTCTTC.

The chain carries TRBV7-9 and TRBJ2-7; 11 positions agree with TRBD1. Looked up from germline, CDR1 is SEHNR and CDR2 is FQNEAQ (reference sequence). Losses at the gene ends were 5 bases for V and 1 base for J; bases not matched to a gene: 4. This CDR3 spans 15 amino acids. The chain's CDR3 is CASSPGQGASYEQYF. The CDR3 DNA reads TGTGCCAGCAGCCCCGGACAGGGGGCATCCTACGAGCAGTACTTC.

The V call is TRBV9, the J call TRBJ2-6; 8 bases are shared with TRBD1. Germline CDR1 is SGDLS and CDR2 is YYNGEE. The CDR3 is 17 residues long. V was clipped by 3 bases and J by 1 base; unmatched bases: 6. The CDR3 reads CASSGTGLRSGANVLTF. The CDR3 DNA reads TGTGCCAGCAGCGGGACAGGGTTGAGATCTGGGGCCAACGTCCTGACTTTC.

This chain connects TRBV2 to TRBJ1-6; D remains unclear. V was clipped by 6 bases and J by 6 bases, with 18 bases between them. Germline CDR1 and CDR2: SNHLY and FYNNEI. The CDR3 totals 16 residues. CDR3 bases: TGTGCCAGCAGCCAAGACAATTCTGTCCTTAATTCACCCCTCCACTTT. Translation: CASSQDNSVLNSPLHF.

The chain employs TRBV2 and TRBJ1-2, with a possible D match to TRBD1 (6 bases). V shed 3 bases and J shed 3 bases, with 14 bases lying between them. The CDR3 extends over 15 amino acids. The germline V gene has CDR1 SNHLY and CDR2 FYNNEI. The CDR3, as DNA: TGTGCCAGCAGTGAGACAGGTTCTGTTCACTATGGCTACACCTTC. It encodes CASSETGSVHYGYTF.

This clone came up once. The chain uses TRBV18 and TRBJ2-2; maybe TRBD1 (6 bases). The germline V and J ends were trimmed by 3 bases and 9 bases, with 14 bases remaining between them. There are 14 residues in the CDR3. Germline values: CDR1 KGHSH, CDR2 LQKENI. The CDR3 protein is CASSPDGQLRELFF. The CDR3 nucleotides are TGTGCCAGCTCACCGGACGGACAGCTCCGGGAGCTGTTTTTT.

V usage is TRBV30 and J usage is TRBJ1-4; 8 bases map to TRBD1. The J segment lost 14 bases and the V segment lost 2 bases, leaving 7 bases of the junction unmatched. Germline lookup yields CDR1 GTSNPN and CDR2 SVGIG (reference sequence). This CDR3 contains 12 residues. For the CDR3, the DNA is TGTGCCTGGAGTCGGGCAGGGGGCAGTCTGTTTTTT. Its translation: CAWSRAGGSLFF.

This chain joins TRBV5-6 and TRBJ2-1, with TRBD2 identical over 8 bases. CDR1 is SGHDT and CDR2 is YYEEEE in the germline V gene. V shed 0 bases, J shed 6 bases, and the junction held 2 bases outside the gene matches. This CDR3 comprises 14 residues. CDR3 residues: CASSLALAGNEQFF. The DNA for the CDR3 is TGTGCCAGCAGCTTGGCGCTAGCGGGCAATGAGCAGTTCTTC.

The rearrangement joins TRBV7-5 to TRBJ2-3; the D segment call TRBD2 is taken from the table without a DNA check. TRBV7-5 is deemed a pseudogene. The CDR3 sequence is 19 residues long. In DNA, the CDR3 is TGTGCCAGAAGCTTAGAGGGTCCGAACGTAGCGGGGGCGGCAGATACGCAGTATTTT. Translating it yields CARSLEGPNVAGAADTQYF.

The chain combines TRBV4-1 with TRBJ1-6; 7 positions match TRBD1. This CDR3 is 14 amino acids long. CDR1 and CDR2 from the germline V gene are MGHRA and YSYEKL. The trim removed 1 base at V and 8 bases at J, leaving 2 bases unmatched. CDR3 in DNA: TGCGCCAGCAGCCAAGGGACAGGTTATTCACCCCTCCACTTT. Translated: CASSQGTGYSPLHF.

The chain employs TRBV7-6 and TRBJ1-4, with D tentatively TRBD1 (5 bases). Trimming stripped 5 bases from V and 4 bases from J, with 14 bases between. Germline lookup yields CDR1 SGHVS and CDR2 FNYEAQ. The CDR3 is 15 amino acids. The CDR3 DNA reads TGTGCCAGCAGCCCGCCGGGACTCTTTAATGAAAAACTGTTTTTT. Translated, it gives CASSPPGLFNEKLFF.

This clone has just one count. The chain joins TRBV7-6 to TRBJ2-5; 7 bases match TRBD2. In germline, CDR1 is SGHVS, CDR2 FNYEAQ. After removal of 2 bases from V and 3 bases from J, the junction contained 12 bases not matched to a gene. The CDR3 covers 17 residues. The CDR3 sequence: CASSLNRASGLKETQYF. The CDR3 bases are TGTGCCAGCAGCTTAAATCGGGCTAGCGGTTTGAAAGAGACCCAGTACTTC. Full variable domain (outside the CDR3, taken from reference TRBV7-6 and TRBJ2-5): GAGVSQSPRYKVTKRGQDVALRCDPISGHVSLYWYRQALGQGPEFLTYFNYEAQQDKSGLPNDRFSAERPEGSISTLTIQRTEQRDSAMYRCASSLNRASGLKETQYFGPGTRLLVL.